This entry concerns a single T cell receptor (beta chain). Its antigen is unknown. Germline CDR1 is PRHDT and CDR2 is FYEKMQ (reference sequence). CDR3 length: 13 amino acids. V shed 5 bases and J 9 bases; nucleotides not matched to a gene: 4. CD8 cells regarded as naive lacked CD45RO, were positively chosen for CCR7, and omitted terminally differentiated effector memory CD45RA+ cells. These data are taken from a study of shared clonotypes between healthy human individuals. Study conclusions and caveats: What rarefaction showed was incomplete sorted-subset sequencing despite large depth. What limited the represented genetic and exposure-history diversity was the small number of donors.

DNA at about 190 ng, 25,000 to 35,000 T cell genomes, went into sorted-subset replicate PCRs. TCRdb's table, derived via immunoSEQ multiplex PCR, lists solely in-frame clones and lacks some. This sample has around 560,000 clones, with 85% to 95% found just once. The V and J genes are TRBV13 and TRBJ2-1, with TRBD1 matching over 10 bases. Sequencing was done on a sample of naive CD8+ T cells sorted from blood. The sequence was collected from a woman in her thirties in good health. The CDR3 here is CASSRGQGIEQFF. CDR3 in DNA: TGTGCCAGCAGCAGGGGACAGGGGATTGAGCAGTTCTTC.